This T cell receptor beta chain is from a study of identical twins. The CDR3 has 17 amino acids. Trimming took off 2 bases at V and 0 bases at J, with 10 bases between the two ends. Germline CDR1 is KGHDR and CDR2 is SFDVKD. Everyone who gave samples was a healthy Caucasian. The study, taken as a whole, reports: Potential partial confounding of zero-insertion analyses by invariant MAIT and iNKT cells was noted. Abundant cord blood beta clonotypes carried fewer insertions; memory repertoires showed none.

This clonotype was observed a handful of times. Its target is not known. Template switching introduced a universal primer site, and the cDNA bore unique molecular identifiers. TCRdb reprocessed the 5' RACE reads with MiXCR, giving one entry per CDR3 protein. The sample includes 500,000 to 700,000 distinct CDR3 sequences, around 7.4% seen only once; the top ten take 1.6%. The same sample was also studied in work on yellow fever vaccine responses in identical twins.

Sequencing was carried out using PBMCs. The V and J genes are TRBV24-1 and TRBJ2-6; D remains unclear. This TCR was recovered from a woman between 18 and 29 years old in good health. The chain's CDR3 is CATSDSQRLSGANVLTF. The CDR3, as DNA: TGTGCCACCAGTGATTCACAGCGTCTCTCTGGGGCCAACGTCCTGACTTTC.